The rows below give T cell receptor beta chains drawn from one sample of a study of CD8+ T cells in alopecia areata. Only in-frame clones appear in the TCRdb table, and some are missing; sequencing was by immunoSEQ multiplex PCR. The table has around 36,000 clones, roughly half seen once. Sample: CD4+ Tregs sorted from blood. All receptors derive from a human donor with alopecia areata. The CDR3 runs from the conserved cysteine through the conserved F or W. The order of the fields is clone size, D gene, J gene, V gene, CDR3 DNA, CDR3 protein. D genes are given only for firm matches. Clone sizes are given selectively: once, few, many, or a class where the clone is expanded.

clone_size: .
d_call: .
j_call: TRBJ2-3
v_call: TRBV7-8
cdr3_nt: TGTGCCAGCAGCTTTGTTATTCTCGCGGGGAATACAGATACGCAGTATTTT
cdr3_aa: CASSFVILAGNTDTQYF

clone_size: .
d_call: .
j_call: TRBJ1-1
v_call: TRBV19
cdr3_nt: TGTGCCAGTAGTATTCAAACACGGAGGGAGATGAACACTGAAGCTTTCTTT
cdr3_aa: CASSIQTRREMNTEAFF

clone_size: .
d_call: .
j_call: TRBJ1-2
v_call: TRBV6-1
cdr3_nt: TGTGCCAGCGCCAGGTCGGGACTGAGCTATGGCTACACCTTC
cdr3_aa: CASARSGLSYGYTF

clone_size: few
d_call: .
j_call: TRBJ2-1
v_call: TRBV9
cdr3_nt: TGTGCCAGCAGCCCCAATCCGGGGACTTTTTACAATGAGCAGTTCTTC
cdr3_aa: CASSPNPGTFYNEQFF

clone_size: .
d_call: .
j_call: TRBJ1-2
v_call: TRBV29-1
cdr3_nt: TGCAGCGTTGGAGAATATGGCTACACCTTC
cdr3_aa: CSVGEYGYTF

clone_size: .
d_call: TRBD2
j_call: TRBJ2-1
v_call: TRBV4-3
cdr3_nt: TGCGCCAGCAGCCCTTTAGCGGGGGGGCCTTACAATGAGCAGTTCTTC
cdr3_aa: CASSPLAGGPYNEQFF

clone_size: .
d_call: .
j_call: TRBJ2-2
v_call: TRBV5-1
cdr3_nt: TGCGCCAGCAGCTTGGACAGGAACACCGGGGAGCTGTTTTTT
cdr3_aa: CASSLDRNTGELFF

clone_size: .
d_call: .
j_call: TRBJ1-2
v_call: TRBV7-9
cdr3_nt: TGTGCCAGCAGCTTAGCGATTAACTATGGCTACACCTTC
cdr3_aa: CASSLAINYGYTF

clone_size: .
d_call: TRBD2
j_call: TRBJ2-7
v_call: TRBV30
cdr3_nt: TGTGCCTGGAGTGTAGGGACTAGCGGGAGGGCGCAGTACTTC
cdr3_aa: CAWSVGTSGRAQYF

clone_size: .
d_call: TRBD1
j_call: TRBJ2-5
v_call: TRBV5-4
cdr3_nt: TGTGCCAGCAGCCGCCCGAGTCCCATCAGGGGACAGCAAGAGACCCAGTACTTC
cdr3_aa: CASSRPSPIRGQQETQYF

clone_size: .
d_call: .
j_call: TRBJ2-3
v_call: TRBV18
cdr3_nt: TGTGCCAGCTCACCGTGGGGTCGAAGCACAGATACGCAGTATTTT
cdr3_aa: CASSPWGRSTDTQYF

clone_size: .
d_call: TRBD2
j_call: TRBJ2-7
v_call: TRBV5-1
cdr3_nt: TGCGCCAGCAGCCTGTATGGACTAGCGGGCGCCTACGAGCAGTACTTC
cdr3_aa: CASSLYGLAGAYEQYF

clone_size: once
d_call: .
j_call: TRBJ2-7
v_call: TRBV2
cdr3_nt: TGTGCCAGCAGAACCAGGGTGTCGGGCGAGCAGTACTTC
cdr3_aa: CASRTRVSGEQYF

clone_size: .
d_call: .
j_call: TRBJ2-3
v_call: TRBV7-3
cdr3_nt: TGTGCCAGCAGCTTAAGACAGAATGAAGGAGATACGCAGTATTTT
cdr3_aa: CASSLRQNEGDTQYF

clone_size: .
d_call: .
j_call: TRBJ1-1
v_call: TRBV7-2
cdr3_nt: TGTGCCAGCAGGACACAATTATTGAACACTGAAGCTTTCTTT
cdr3_aa: CASRTQLLNTEAFF

clone_size: .
d_call: TRBD2
j_call: TRBJ2-7
v_call: TRBV27
cdr3_nt: TGTGCCAGCAGACCTAGCGGGGGGGGAATCTACGAGCAGTACTTC
cdr3_aa: CASRPSGGGIYEQYF

clone_size: .
d_call: TRBD2
j_call: TRBJ2-1
v_call: TRBV4-1
cdr3_nt: TGCGCCAGCAGCCGGGCTCTAGCGGGAGTCTACAATGAGCAGTTCTTC
cdr3_aa: CASSRALAGVYNEQFF

clone_size: medium-sized
d_call: .
j_call: TRBJ2-5
v_call: TRBV28
cdr3_nt: TGTGCCAGCGAACCACAGGGAGGGGAGACCCAGTACTTC
cdr3_aa: CASEPQGGETQYF

clone_size: .
d_call: .
j_call: TRBJ2-1
v_call: TRBV10-3
cdr3_nt: TGTGCCATCAGTCCTGACAATGAGCAGTTCTTC
cdr3_aa: CAISPDNEQFF

clone_size: .
d_call: .
j_call: TRBJ1-5
v_call: TRBV2
cdr3_nt: TGTGCCAGCACTAGGACAGAGAATCAGCCCCAGCATTTT
cdr3_aa: CASTRTENQPQHF

clone_size: .
d_call: .
j_call: TRBJ2-7
v_call: TRBV25-1
cdr3_nt: TGTGCCAGCAGTGAATACCGGGGAGCGAACGAGCAGTACTTC
cdr3_aa: CASSEYRGANEQYF

clone_size: .
d_call: TRBD2
j_call: TRBJ2-7
v_call: TRBV28
cdr3_nt: TGTGCCAGTCAAATTAGCGGGAGGTCCTACGAGCAGTACTTC
cdr3_aa: CASQISGRSYEQYF

clone_size: .
d_call: .
j_call: TRBJ1-5
v_call: TRBV6-6
cdr3_nt: TGTGCCAGCAGCCTCGGCGCCTTTAGCAATCAGCCCCAGCATTTT
cdr3_aa: CASSLGAFSNQPQHF

clone_size: few
d_call: .
j_call: TRBJ2-7
v_call: TRBV7-9
cdr3_nt: TGTGCCAGCACCCTCAGAGACAAGCCCCCCTACGAGCAGTACTTC
cdr3_aa: CASTLRDKPPYEQYF

clone_size: .
d_call: TRBD2
j_call: TRBJ2-7
v_call: TRBV16
cdr3_nt: TGTGCCAGCAGCCTCCTTGGCGGGGGTAGGCACGAGCAGTACTTC
cdr3_aa: CASSLLGGGRHEQYF

clone_size: .
d_call: TRBD1
j_call: TRBJ1-1
v_call: TRBV2
cdr3_nt: TGTGCCAGCAGCGCCGGTAGGACAGGGATCACTGAAGCTTTCTTT
cdr3_aa: CASSAGRTGITEAFF

clone_size: .
d_call: TRBD1
j_call: TRBJ2-7
v_call: TRBV11-3
cdr3_nt: TGTGCCAGCAGAATCGGGACAGCCTGGGAGCAGTACTTC
cdr3_aa: CASRIGTAWEQYF

clone_size: few
d_call: .
j_call: TRBJ1-6
v_call: TRBV28
cdr3_nt: TGTGCCAGCAGTTTCAGGGGATCCTCACCCCTCCACTTT
cdr3_aa: CASSFRGSSPLHF

clone_size: .
d_call: .
j_call: TRBJ1-4
v_call: TRBV27
cdr3_nt: TGTGCCAGCAGTTTCATAGGGGCCGGTAATGAAAAACTGTTTTTT
cdr3_aa: CASSFIGAGNEKLFF

clone_size: few
d_call: .
j_call: TRBJ2-7
v_call: TRBV4-1
cdr3_nt: TGCGCCAGCAGCCGACGGACAGTTTTTTCCTACGAGCAGTACTTC
cdr3_aa: CASSRRTVFSYEQYF

clone_size: .
d_call: .
j_call: TRBJ2-3
v_call: TRBV6-5
cdr3_nt: TGTGCCAGCAGTTACTCGATCGCCAGTACAGATACGCAGTATTTT
cdr3_aa: CASSYSIASTDTQYF

clone_size: .
d_call: TRBD1
j_call: TRBJ1-1
v_call: TRBV28
cdr3_nt: TGTGCCAGCAGTTACAGGGGACTAGCTGAAGCTTTCTTT
cdr3_aa: CASSYRGLAEAFF

clone_size: few
d_call: .
j_call: TRBJ2-1
v_call: TRBV7-9
cdr3_nt: TGTGCCAGCAGCCCCAGGACCATTCGACGGGATGAGCAGTTCTTC
cdr3_aa: CASSPRTIRRDEQFF

clone_size: few
d_call: .
j_call: TRBJ2-3
v_call: TRBV7-2
cdr3_nt: TGTGCCAGCAGCTTCCCGAGGAGTACGCAGTATTTT
cdr3_aa: CASSFPRSTQYF

clone_size: .
d_call: .
j_call: TRBJ1-4
v_call: TRBV5-1
cdr3_nt: TGCGCCAGCAGCCCTGCAGGGAAGTCTAATGAAAAACTGTTTTTT
cdr3_aa: CASSPAGKSNEKLFF

clone_size: .
d_call: TRBD1
j_call: TRBJ2-7
v_call: TRBV5-1
cdr3_nt: TGCGCCAGCAGCCAAGACAGGGACCTATCCTACGAGCAGTACTTC
cdr3_aa: CASSQDRDLSYEQYF

clone_size: .
d_call: TRBD1
j_call: TRBJ2-7
v_call: TRBV6-5
cdr3_nt: TGTGCCATCCGGGACAGATTCACCTACGAGCAGTACTTC
cdr3_aa: CAIRDRFTYEQYF

clone_size: .
d_call: TRBD1
j_call: TRBJ2-1
v_call: TRBV5-1
cdr3_nt: TGCGCCAGCAGCTTCGGACAGGGGTCCTACAATGAGCAGTTCTTC
cdr3_aa: CASSFGQGSYNEQFF

clone_size: few
d_call: .
j_call: TRBJ1-3
v_call: TRBV29-1
cdr3_nt: TGCAGCGCTGGAATGGGAAACACCATATATTTT
cdr3_aa: CSAGMGNTIYF

clone_size: few
d_call: .
j_call: TRBJ1-1
v_call: TRBV29-1
cdr3_nt: TGCAGCGTTGATGGACAGCGAGACATGAACACTGAAGCTTTCTTT
cdr3_aa: CSVDGQRDMNTEAFF

clone_size: few
d_call: .
j_call: TRBJ2-1
v_call: TRBV7-3
cdr3_nt: TGTGCCAGCAGCTTATTACTGGCGGGTGAGCAGTTCTTC
cdr3_aa: CASSLLLAGEQFF

clone_size: few
d_call: .
j_call: TRBJ2-3
v_call: TRBV7-3
cdr3_nt: TGTGCCAGCAGCGCAACTCCTACAGATACGCAGTATTTT
cdr3_aa: CASSATPTDTQYF

clone_size: .
d_call: .
j_call: TRBJ2-7
v_call: TRBV29-1
cdr3_nt: TGCAGCGTCTCCAAAGGCGGGACCCTAATCGGGGAGCAGTACTTC
cdr3_aa: CSVSKGGTLIGEQYF

clone_size: few
d_call: TRBD1
j_call: TRBJ2-2
v_call: TRBV7-2
cdr3_nt: TGTGCCAGCAACAGGGGACAGGGGGGCACCGGGGAGCTGTTTTTT
cdr3_aa: CASNRGQGGTGELFF

clone_size: .
d_call: .
j_call: TRBJ1-3
v_call: TRBV7-2
cdr3_nt: TGTGCCAGCAGCTTAATGGGATTTGGAAACACCATATATTTT
cdr3_aa: CASSLMGFGNTIYF

clone_size: few
d_call: .
j_call: TRBJ1-2
v_call: TRBV7-2
cdr3_nt: TGTGCCAGCAGCCTCGGGTTAGGGGAGGGGACTATCTATGGCTACACCTTC
cdr3_aa: CASSLGLGEGTIYGYTF